These T cell receptor beta chains were read from a single sample in a study of blood T cell repertoires in COVID-19. The method was immunoSEQ multiplex PCR; TCRdb's version includes in-frame clones alone and lacks a portion of them. The repertoire includes approximately 300,000 clones, 89% of them detected once, and nearly 6.5% sits in the top ten. Sequences were obtained from peripheral blood. Every receptor here comes from a young man who had recovered from COVID-19. Both conserved end residues are part of each CDR3. The D gene is left open where the match is weak. Expanded clones get a size class; other rows say once, few or many, or leave the size out.

clone_size: .; j_call: TRBJ1-1; d_call: .; cdr3_length: 13; v_call: TRBV3-1/TRBV3-2; cdr3_nt: TGTGCCAGCAGCCAGGGCTTGAACACTGAAGCTTTCTTT; cdr3_aa: CASSQGLNTEAFF
clone_size: .; j_call: TRBJ1-1; d_call: .; cdr3_length: 14; v_call: TRBV19; cdr3_nt: TGTGCCAGTAGTCGGACAGATACAAACACTGAAGCTTTCTTT; cdr3_aa: CASSRTDTNTEAFF
clone_size: .; j_call: TRBJ1-1; d_call: .; cdr3_length: 18; v_call: TRBV6-2/TRBV6-3; cdr3_nt: TGTGCCAGCAGTTACCCTAGGAGTTTTGTTACAGGGAACACTGAAGCTTTCTTT; cdr3_aa: CASSYPRSFVTGNTEAFF
clone_size: .; j_call: TRBJ2-7; d_call: TRBD2; cdr3_length: 15; v_call: TRBV7-2; cdr3_nt: TGTGCCAGCAGCTTAGCGGGAGGGATATCGGGCGAGCAGTACTTC; cdr3_aa: CASSLAGGISGEQYF
clone_size: .; j_call: TRBJ2-7; d_call: .; cdr3_length: 15; v_call: TRBV27; cdr3_nt: TGTGCCAGCAGTTTCACGACAGGAAGCTCCTACGAGCAGTACTTC; cdr3_aa: CASSFTTGSSYEQYF
clone_size: .; j_call: TRBJ2-1; d_call: TRBD2; cdr3_length: 14; v_call: TRBV9; cdr3_nt: TGTGCCAGCAGTCCTAGCGGAGGCTACAATGAGCAGTTCTTC; cdr3_aa: CASSPSGGYNEQFF
clone_size: .; j_call: TRBJ2-3; d_call: .; cdr3_length: 14; v_call: TRBV5-4; cdr3_nt: TGTGCCAGCAGCTGGGGACTGAACACAGATACGCAGTATTTT; cdr3_aa: CASSWGLNTDTQYF
clone_size: .; j_call: TRBJ1-1; d_call: .; cdr3_length: 14; v_call: TRBV9; cdr3_nt: TGTGCCAGCAGCGTAGAGGCTGGGCCTCCTGAAGCTTTCTTT; cdr3_aa: CASSVEAGPPEAFF
clone_size: .; j_call: TRBJ1-1; d_call: .; cdr3_length: 16; v_call: TRBV9; cdr3_nt: TGTGCCAGCAGCCAGTCAGGGGAGGGATGGGGCACTGAAGCTTTCTTT; cdr3_aa: CASSQSGEGWGTEAFF
clone_size: .; j_call: TRBJ2-1; d_call: TRBD1; cdr3_length: 15; v_call: TRBV24-1; cdr3_nt: TGTGCCACCAGTGATTCCCGGACAGGGCAACATGAGCAGTTCTTC; cdr3_aa: CATSDSRTGQHEQFF
clone_size: .; j_call: TRBJ2-2; d_call: .; cdr3_length: 13; v_call: TRBV3-1/TRBV3-2; cdr3_nt: TGTGCCAGCAGCCAAGTTATCACCGGGGAGCTGTTTTTT; cdr3_aa: CASSQVITGELFF
clone_size: .; j_call: TRBJ2-1; d_call: .; cdr3_length: 14; v_call: TRBV7-9; cdr3_nt: TGTGCCAGCAGCTTGATGGGGAGTGGGGATGAGCAGTTCTTC; cdr3_aa: CASSLMGSGDEQFF
clone_size: .; j_call: TRBJ1-2; d_call: .; cdr3_length: 15; v_call: TRBV29-1; cdr3_nt: TGCAGCGTTGAAGATTCTGGAGGGGCTAACTATGGCTACACCTTC; cdr3_aa: CSVEDSGGANYGYTF
clone_size: .; j_call: TRBJ2-1; d_call: TRBD2; cdr3_length: 17; v_call: TRBV6-2/TRBV6-3; cdr3_nt: TGTGCCAGCAGTTCCCCAGGTCAGACTAGCTCGGGGGGTGAGCAGTTCTTC; cdr3_aa: CASSSPGQTSSGGEQFF
clone_size: few; j_call: TRBJ2-2; d_call: .; cdr3_length: 14; v_call: TRBV2; cdr3_nt: TGTGCCAGCGGGCGGGACTTTAACACCGGGGAGCTGTTTTTT; cdr3_aa: CASGRDFNTGELFF
clone_size: once; j_call: TRBJ2-7; d_call: .; cdr3_length: 14; v_call: TRBV19; cdr3_nt: TGTGCCAGTAGTATTGGGGGGACAGTCTACGAGCAGTACTTC; cdr3_aa: CASSIGGTVYEQYF
clone_size: .; j_call: TRBJ2-2; d_call: TRBD1; cdr3_length: 15; v_call: TRBV7-2; cdr3_nt: TGTGCCAGCAGCCGGGGACAGCTACCCCCCGGGGAGCTGTTTTTT; cdr3_aa: CASSRGQLPPGELFF
clone_size: .; j_call: TRBJ2-1; d_call: TRBD2; cdr3_length: 15; v_call: TRBV3-1/TRBV3-2; cdr3_nt: TGTGCCAGCAGCCAAGATTTGGCTAGCGGCAATGAGCAGTTCTTC; cdr3_aa: CASSQDLASGNEQFF
clone_size: .; j_call: TRBJ2-7; d_call: .; cdr3_length: 14; v_call: TRBV6-2/TRBV6-3; cdr3_nt: TGTGCCAGCAGTTACTCGGAGGTCCGATACGAGCAGTACTTC; cdr3_aa: CASSYSEVRYEQYF
clone_size: .; j_call: TRBJ2-7; d_call: .; cdr3_length: 18; v_call: TRBV4-1; cdr3_nt: TGCGCCAGCAGCCAAAAGGTCTTTGCAGGGGCGAGCTTCCTCGAGCAGTACTTC; cdr3_aa: CASSQKVFAGASFLEQYF
clone_size: .; j_call: TRBJ1-5; d_call: .; cdr3_length: 15; v_call: TRBV19; cdr3_nt: TGTGCCAGTAGTCCCAAGACAGGTAGCAATCAGCCCCAGCATTTT; cdr3_aa: CASSPKTGSNQPQHF
clone_size: .; j_call: TRBJ2-7; d_call: .; cdr3_length: 15; v_call: TRBV6-1; cdr3_nt: TGTGCCAGCACCCAAGGCCGGGGACAAGGTACCGAGCAGTACTTC; cdr3_aa: CASTQGRGQGTEQYF
clone_size: .; j_call: TRBJ1-6; d_call: TRBD1; cdr3_length: 14; v_call: TRBV6-5; cdr3_nt: TGTGCCAGCAGTTGGGACAGGGGAAATTCACCCCTCCACTTT; cdr3_aa: CASSWDRGNSPLHF
clone_size: .; j_call: TRBJ2-7; d_call: .; cdr3_length: 14; v_call: TRBV4-2; cdr3_nt: TGTGCCAGCACCCCGGAAAGAGAGGGCTACGAGCAGTACTTC; cdr3_aa: CASTPEREGYEQYF
clone_size: .; j_call: TRBJ1-2; d_call: .; cdr3_length: 14; v_call: TRBV12-1; cdr3_nt: TGTGCCAGCAGCTTTGTTGGCAGATACTATGGCTACACCTTC; cdr3_aa: CASSFVGRYYGYTF